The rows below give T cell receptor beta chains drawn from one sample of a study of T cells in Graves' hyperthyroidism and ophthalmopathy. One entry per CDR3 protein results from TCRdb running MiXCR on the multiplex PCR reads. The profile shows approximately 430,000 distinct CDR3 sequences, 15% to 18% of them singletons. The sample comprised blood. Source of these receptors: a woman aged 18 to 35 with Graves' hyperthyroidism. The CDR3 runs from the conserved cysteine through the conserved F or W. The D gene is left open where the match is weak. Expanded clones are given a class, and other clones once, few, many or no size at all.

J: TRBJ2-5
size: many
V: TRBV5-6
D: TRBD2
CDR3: CASSPRGLVGETQYF
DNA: TGTGCCAGCAGCCCACGAGGACTAGTTGGAGAGACCCAGTACTTC

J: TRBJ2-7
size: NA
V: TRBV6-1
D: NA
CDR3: CASSAIPWVDGQYF
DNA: TGTGCCAGCAGTGCAATCCCTTGGGTCGACGGGCAGTACTTC

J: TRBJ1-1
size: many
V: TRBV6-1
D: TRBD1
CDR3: CASSSYGRTGNTEAFF
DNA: TGTGCCAGCAGTTCCTACGGCCGGACAGGGAACACTGAAGCTTTCTTT

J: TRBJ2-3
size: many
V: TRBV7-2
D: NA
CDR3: CASSPHAGSTDTQYF
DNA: TGTGCCAGCAGCCCACATGCGGGGAGCACAGATACGCAGTATTTT

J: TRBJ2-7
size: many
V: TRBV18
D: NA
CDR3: CASSPPTTLGEQYF
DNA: TGTGCCAGCTCACCACCGACTACCCTGGGCGAGCAGTACTTC

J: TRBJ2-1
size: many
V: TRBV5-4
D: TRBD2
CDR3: CASSHKRERYNEQFF
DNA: TGTGCCAGCAGCCATAAGCGGGAGCGATACAATGAGCAGTTCTTC

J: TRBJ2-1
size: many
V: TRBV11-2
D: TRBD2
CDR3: CASSNGLAGDNEQFF
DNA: TGTGCCAGCAGCAATGGACTAGCGGGTGACAATGAGCAGTTCTTC

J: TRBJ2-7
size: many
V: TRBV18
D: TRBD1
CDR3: CASSPLGQGAEQYF
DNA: TGTGCCAGCTCACCACTCGGACAGGGGGCCGAGCAGTACTTC

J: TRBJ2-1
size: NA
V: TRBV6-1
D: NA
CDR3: CASRQGQNEQFF
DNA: TGTGCTTCAAGGCAGGGGCAGAATGAGCAGTTCTTC

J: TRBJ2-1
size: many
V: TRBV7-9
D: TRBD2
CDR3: CASSLASGSIKGEFF
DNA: TGTGCCAGCAGCTTAGCTAGCGGGAGTATTAAAGGGGAGTTCTTC

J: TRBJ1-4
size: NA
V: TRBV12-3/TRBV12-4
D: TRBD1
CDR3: CASRSRQGRTEKLFF
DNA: TGTGCCAGCAGGTCGCGACAGGGGAGAACTGAAAAACTGTTTTTT

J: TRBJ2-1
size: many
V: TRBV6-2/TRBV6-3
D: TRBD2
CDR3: CASSFTAGGPYNEQFF
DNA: TGTGCCAGCAGTTTTACAGCGGGAGGGCCCTACAATGAGCAGTTCTTC

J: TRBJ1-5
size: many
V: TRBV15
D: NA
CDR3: CATSRDRAEGQPQHF
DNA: TGTGCCACCAGCAGAGATCGGGCCGAGGGTCAGCCCCAGCATTTT

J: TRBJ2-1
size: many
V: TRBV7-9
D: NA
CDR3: CASSRGGGGEQFF
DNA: TGTGCCAGCAGCCGCGGTGGAGGGGGCGAGCAGTTCTTC

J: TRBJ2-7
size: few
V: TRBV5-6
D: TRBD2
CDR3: CASSLFGGSIHEQYF
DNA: TGTGCCAGCAGCTTGTTCGGCGGGAGCATCCACGAGCAGTACTTC

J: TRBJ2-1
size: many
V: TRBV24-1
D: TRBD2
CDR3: CATGAGGPSNEQFF
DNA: TGTGCCACCGGTGCGGGAGGGCCATCGAATGAGCAGTTCTTC

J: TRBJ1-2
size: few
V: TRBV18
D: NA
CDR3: CASSPSLGLIGGYTF
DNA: TGTGCCAGCTCACCTTCCCTGGGCCTCATCGGGGGCTACACCTTC

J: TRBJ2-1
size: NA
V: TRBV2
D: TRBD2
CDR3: CASSEAGLAGGYNEQFF
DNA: TGTGCCAGCAGTGAAGCAGGACTAGCGGGAGGATACAATGAGCAGTTCTTC

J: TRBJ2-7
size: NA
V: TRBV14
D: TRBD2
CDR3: CASSPGRGGFYEQYF
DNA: TGTGCCAGCAGTCCGGGCCGCGGGGGGTTCTACGAGCAGTACTTC

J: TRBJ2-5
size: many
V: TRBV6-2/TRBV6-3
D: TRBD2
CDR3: CASRLAGAHQETQYF
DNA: TGTGCCAGCAGACTAGCGGGAGCCCACCAAGAGACCCAGTACTTC

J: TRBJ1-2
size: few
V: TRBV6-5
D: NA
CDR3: CASSYEAGIGYGYTF
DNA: TGTGCCAGCAGTTACGAAGCGGGAATCGGCTATGGCTACACCTTC

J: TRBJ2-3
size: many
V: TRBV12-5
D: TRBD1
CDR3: CASGSDRTGSTDTQYF
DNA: TGTGCTAGTGGCTCCGACCGGACAGGCAGCACAGATACGCAGTATTTT

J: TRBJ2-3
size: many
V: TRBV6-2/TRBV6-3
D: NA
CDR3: CASSYEVESTDTQYF
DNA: TGTGCCAGCAGTTACGAGGTCGAGTCAACAGATACGCAGTATTTT

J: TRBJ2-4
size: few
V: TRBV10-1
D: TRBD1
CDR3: CASRAPGTGGQTNIQYF
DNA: TGCGCCAGCAGAGCCCCTGGGACAGGTGGCCAAACAAACATTCAGTACTTC

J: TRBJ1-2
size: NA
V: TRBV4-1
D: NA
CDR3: CASSQRNRHGYTF
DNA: TGCGCCAGCAGCCAGAGGAATCGGCATGGCTACACCTTC

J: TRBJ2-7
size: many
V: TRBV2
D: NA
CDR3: CATAAEGPGSYEQYF
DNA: TGTGCCACCGCCGCAGAGGGACCAGGGTCCTACGAGCAGTACTTC

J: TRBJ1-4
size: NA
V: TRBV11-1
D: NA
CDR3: CASSLRGERLFF
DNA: TGTGCCAGCAGCCTTCGAGGTGAAAGACTGTTTTTT

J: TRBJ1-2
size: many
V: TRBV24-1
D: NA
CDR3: CATRDDRNYGYTF
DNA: TGTGCCACCAGAGACGACAGAAACTATGGCTACACCTTC

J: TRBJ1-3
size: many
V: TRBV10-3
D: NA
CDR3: CAITETGGSGNTIYF
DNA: TGTGCCATCACCGAGACAGGAGGCTCTGGAAACACCATATATTTT

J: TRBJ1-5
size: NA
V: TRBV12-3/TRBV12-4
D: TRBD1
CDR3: CASSWGQGRGNQPQHF
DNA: TGTGCCAGCAGTTGGGGACAGGGGAGGGGCAATCAGCCCCAGCATTTT

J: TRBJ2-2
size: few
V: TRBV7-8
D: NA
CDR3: CASSTGPFKAGELFF
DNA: TGTGCCAGCAGCACGGGACCGTTTAAGGCCGGGGAGCTGTTTTTT

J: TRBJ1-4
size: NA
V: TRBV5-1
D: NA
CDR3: CASSPGTRNEKLFF
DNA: TGCGCCAGCAGCCCCGGTACCAGAAATGAAAAACTGTTTTTT

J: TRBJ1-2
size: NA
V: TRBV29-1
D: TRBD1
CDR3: CSVGTGLNYGYTF
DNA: TGCAGCGTAGGGACAGGACTCAACTATGGCTACACCTTC

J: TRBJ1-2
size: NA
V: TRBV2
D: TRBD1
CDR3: CASSEARGQGYTF
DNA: TGTGCCAGCAGTGAAGCCAGGGGGCAAGGCTACACCTTC

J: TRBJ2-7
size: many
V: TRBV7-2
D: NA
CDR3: CASSPVTREQYF
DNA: TGTGCCAGCAGCCCCGTAACACGGGAGCAGTACTTC